This T cell receptor beta chain was recovered during a study of T cell changes during pregnancy in multiple sclerosis. TCRdb's table, derived via immunoSEQ multiplex PCR, lists solely in-frame clones and lacks some. The profile shows some 81,000 clones, under 95% of them singletons. This clone was found once. Looked up from germline, CDR1 is SNHLY and CDR2 is FYNNEI. V lost 6 bases to trimming and J lost 10 bases, with 16 bases between them. The CDR3 is 13 residues long. This specimen consisted of peripheral blood, obtained after pregnancy. This receptor was obtained from a female donor in good health, enrolled as a control in a pregnancy study. The gene calls are TRBV2 and TRBJ2-1; D is unresolved. The CDR3, as DNA: TGTGCCAGCAGCCCAGAGGAAGACCGGGAGCAGTTCTTC. It encodes CASSPEEDREQFF.